This passage covers 8 T cell receptor beta chains from one sample sequenced in a study of blood T cell repertoires in COVID-19. Repertoires were generated with immunoSEQ multiplex PCR, while TCRdb's copy carries only in-frame clones and drops some. The table includes about 380,000 clones, 88% detected once. Sequencing used PBMCs or T cells enriched from blood (not recorded which). These TCRs come from a young woman who had recovered from COVID-19.

The gene calls are TRBV28 and TRBJ1-2; a weak D match, TRBD1 (5 bases). Trimming left V 5 bases short and J 4 bases short, with 20 bases between. Germline V lookup: CDR1 MDHEN, CDR2 SYDVKM. CDR3 length: 16 residues. The CDR3 DNA reads TGTGCCAGCAGTCAACATCCTTCAGGGTTTAGCTATGGCTACACCTTC. This sequence encodes CASSQHPSGFSYGYTF.

This chain links TRBV9 with TRBJ2-3; 8 bases are a match to TRBD2. V was pared by 4 bases and J by 0 bases, with 10 bases of the junction left unmatched. Germline V gene lookup returns CDR1 SGDLS and CDR2 YYNGEE. The CDR3 has 17 residues. CDR3 sequence reads: CASSITGERGSTDTQYF. In DNA, the CDR3 is TGTGCCAGCAGCATCACCGGGGAGCGGGGGAGCACAGATACGCAGTATTTT.

As DNA, the CDR3 is TGTGCCAGCAGCTTTGGGTACACCGCAGGGGCTAATGAAAAACTGTTTTTT. It is translated as CASSFGYTAGANEKLFF. The gene calls are TRBV7-9 and TRBJ1-4; a weak D match, TRBD1 (6 bases). This CDR3 is built from 17 residues. Germline loops: CDR1 SEHNR, CDR2 FQNEAQ (reference sequence). The ends were cut back, 3 bases at V and 3 bases at J, with 17 bases in the middle. The full variable domain, in which reference TRBV7-9 and TRBJ1-4 provide the parts outside the CDR3, is DTGVSQNPRHKITKRGQNVTFRCDPISEHNRLYWYRQTLGQGPEFLTYFQNEAQLEKSRLLSDRFSAERPKGSFSTLEIQRTEQGDSAMYLCASSFGYTAGANEKLFFGSGTQLSVL.

The V and J genes are TRBV3-1 (or the pseudogene TRBV3-2) and TRBJ2-3, with 10 bases aligning to TRBD2. The CDR3 is 16 amino acids. J gave up 8 bases and V 4 bases, and 12 bases lay outside the gene matches. CDR1 is LGHDT, CDR2 YNNKEL, per germline (reference sequence). CDR3 protein: CASSRLSGGGLGTQYF. In DNA form, the CDR3 reads TGTGCCAGCAGCCGACTGAGCGGGGGGGGGCTCGGTACGCAGTATTTT.

The rearrangement joins TRBV5-1 to TRBJ1-2; 8 nucleotides agree with TRBD1. CDR3 length: 14 residues. Germline V gene data show CDR1 as SGHRS and CDR2 as YFSETQ. V was clipped by 2 bases and J by 6 bases; unmatched bases: 6. CDR3 sequence: CASSLDRGKNGYTF. The CDR3, as DNA: TGCGCCAGCAGCTTAGACAGGGGTAAAAATGGCTACACCTTC.

V is TRBV7-3 and J is TRBJ2-1; D may be TRBD1 (5 bases). The CDR3 length is 14 residues. Trimming cost V 0 bases and J 9 bases, with 12 bases left between them. Germline CDR1 SGHTA, CDR2 FQGTGA. Here the CDR3 reads CASSLTATQGEQFF. CDR3 sequence (DNA): TGTGCCAGCAGCTTAACGGCCACGCAGGGTGAGCAGTTCTTC.

The gene calls are TRBV20-1 and TRBJ2-3; 7 bases are a match to TRBD2. Germline loops: CDR1 DFQATT, CDR2 SNEGSKA (reference sequence). The trim removed 3 bases at V and 1 base at J, leaving 4 bases unmatched. The CDR3 covers 14 residues. The CDR3 reads CSASQAGRTDTQYF. In nucleotides, the CDR3 is TGCAGTGCTAGTCAAGCGGGGCGCACAGATACGCAGTATTTT.

This chain joins TRBV27 and TRBJ1-2; D not resolved. V was pared by 6 bases and J by 4 bases, with 12 bases between. Germline V gene data show CDR1 as MNHEY and CDR2 as SMNVEV (reference sequence). The CDR3 extends over 13 amino acids. This CDR3 reads CASRAPHPYGYTF. The DNA for the CDR3 is TGTGCCAGCAGGGCTCCCCATCCCTATGGCTACACCTTC.